This TCR beta chain appears in the sequencing data of a study of blood T cells in healthy people across ages. A second PCR of about 7 to 12 cycles used a sample-barcoded 5' primer and a J-beta primer mix. TCRdb re-analysed the 5' RACE reads in MiXCR, keeping a single row per CDR3 protein. The sample has around 1.5 million distinct CDR3 sequences, roughly a third seen once. Germline-derived CDR1 and CDR2 are SGHTA and FQGNSA. CDR3 size: 16 residues. V was trimmed by 3 bases and J by 2 bases, leaving 14 bases between them. This chain uses TRBV7-2 with TRBJ1-5; possibly TRBD1 for D (5 bases). Sequenced input: blood. This receptor was taken from a woman in her 30s in good health. The CDR3 region is CASSLGRRAGNQPQHF. Written as DNA, the CDR3 is TGTGCCAGCAGCTTGGGGCGGAGGGCTGGCAATCAGCCCCAGCATTTT.